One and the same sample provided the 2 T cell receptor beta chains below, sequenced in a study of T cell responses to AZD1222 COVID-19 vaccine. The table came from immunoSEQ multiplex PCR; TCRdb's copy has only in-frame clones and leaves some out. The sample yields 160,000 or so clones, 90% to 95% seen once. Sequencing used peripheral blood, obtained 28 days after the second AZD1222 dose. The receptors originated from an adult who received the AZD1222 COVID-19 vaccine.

CDR3 sequence (DNA): TGTGCCAGCAGCAGGGACAGGGTGTACGAGCAGTACTTC. It codes for CASSRDRVYEQYF. This chain uses TRBV11-2 with TRBJ2-7; 9 positions match TRBD1. CDR1 and CDR2 (germline): SGHAT, FQNNGV. Trimming at V came to 5 bases and at J to 4 bases, leaving 3 bases not matched to a gene. The CDR3 sequence is 13 residues long. Supplemented by reference TRBV11-2 and TRBJ2-7, the full variable domain reads EAGVAQSPRYKIIEKRQSVAFWCNPISGHATLYWYQQILGQGPKLLIQFQNNGVVDDSQLPKDRFSAERLKGVDSTLKIQPAKLEDSAVYLCASSRDRVYEQYFGPGTRLTVT.

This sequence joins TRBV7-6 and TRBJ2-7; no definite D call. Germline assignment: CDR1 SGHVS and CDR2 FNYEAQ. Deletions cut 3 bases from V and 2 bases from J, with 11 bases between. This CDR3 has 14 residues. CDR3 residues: CASSLNGLAYEQYF. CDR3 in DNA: TGTGCCAGCAGCTTGAACGGTTTGGCCTACGAGCAGTACTTC.